In its sample, the clone carrying this TCR beta chain was seen a few times. Ten milliliters of peripheral blood were drawn from each donor. Researchers report isolating at least 6.5 million PBMCs per sample. This record comes from a study of blood T cells in healthy people across ages. The authors ran a second PCR of roughly 7 to 11 cycles using a sample-barcoded 5' primer and a J-beta primer mix. MiXCR, applied by TCRdb to the 5' RACE reads, yields one record per CDR3 protein. The sample holds 700,000 or so distinct CDR3 sequences, 22% seen once. This clonotype originated in an older man in good health. Sequenced input: blood.

The CDR3 DNA is TGCAGCGTTGAGGCAGCTTACAATGAGCAGTTCTTC. Translating it yields CSVEAAYNEQFF. The V and J genes are TRBV29-1 and TRBJ2-1, with D uncertain. V lost 3 bases, J lost 4 bases, and 7 bases lay in between. Germline CDR1 is SQVTM and CDR2 is ANQGSEA. CDR3 length: 12 amino acids.